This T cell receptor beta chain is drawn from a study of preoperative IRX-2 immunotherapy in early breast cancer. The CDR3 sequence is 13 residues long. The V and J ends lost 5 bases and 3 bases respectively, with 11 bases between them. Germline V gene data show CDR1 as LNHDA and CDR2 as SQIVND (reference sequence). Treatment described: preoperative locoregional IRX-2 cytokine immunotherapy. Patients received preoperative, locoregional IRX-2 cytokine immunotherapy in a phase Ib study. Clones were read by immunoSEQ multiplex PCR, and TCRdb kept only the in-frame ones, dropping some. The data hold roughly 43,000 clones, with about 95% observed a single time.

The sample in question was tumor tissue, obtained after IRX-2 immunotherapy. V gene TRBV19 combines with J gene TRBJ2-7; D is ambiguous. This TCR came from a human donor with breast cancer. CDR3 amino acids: CASSSYTFYEQYF. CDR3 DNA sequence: TGTGCCAGTAGTTCCTACACTTTCTACGAGCAGTACTTC.